The entry below gives a single T cell receptor (beta chain) sequence along with its context. The antigen remains undetermined. The CDR3 runs to 14 residues. The germline gives CDR1 SNHLY, CDR2 FYNNEI. V lost 7 bases and J lost 12, with 22 bases in between. This entry belongs to a study of CD8+CD57+ T cells in acquired aplastic anemia. About the research overall: Isolated CD4+ and CD8+ cells, once sorted, yielded DNA averaging around 3.3 ug. Study-wide points: Some 31 CD8+ CDR3 sequences were shared between patients and controls. Patient and control CD8+ Simpson's diversity was not significantly different.

It was genomic DNA that served as the template for profiling TCR beta VDJ and CDR3. TCRdb re-derived calls from the reads in MiXCR, one entry per CDR3 protein. The sample lists approximately 130,000 distinct CDR3 sequences, less than 50% occurring once. Patients selected for sequencing had displayed CD8+CD57+ cell expansion by flow cytometry. Blood came from patients not yet given any therapy. This TCR was recovered from a human donor with aplastic anemia. J is TRBJ2-1 and V is TRBV2; D gene unclear. The sequenced sample consisted of sorted CD4+, CD8+, or CD8+CD57+ T cells (not recorded which) from PBMCs. CDR3 amino acids: CASTREVGTDTQFF. The DNA for the CDR3 is TGTGCCAGCACCCGAGAGGTAGGAACAGATACGCAGTTCTTC.